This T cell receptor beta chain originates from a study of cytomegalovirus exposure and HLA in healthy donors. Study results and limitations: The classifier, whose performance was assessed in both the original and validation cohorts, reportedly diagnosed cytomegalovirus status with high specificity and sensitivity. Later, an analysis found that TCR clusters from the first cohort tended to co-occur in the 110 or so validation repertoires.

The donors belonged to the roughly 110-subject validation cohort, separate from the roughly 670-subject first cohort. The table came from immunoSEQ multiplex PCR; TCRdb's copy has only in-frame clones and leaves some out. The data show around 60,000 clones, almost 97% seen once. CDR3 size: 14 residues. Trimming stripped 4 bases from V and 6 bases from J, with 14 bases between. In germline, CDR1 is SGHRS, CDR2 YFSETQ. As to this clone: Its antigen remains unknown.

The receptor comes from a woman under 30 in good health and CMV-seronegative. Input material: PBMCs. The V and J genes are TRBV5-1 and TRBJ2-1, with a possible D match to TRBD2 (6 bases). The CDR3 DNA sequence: TGCGCCAGCAGCCCCCCCGGGACTCCCAATGAGCAGTTCTTC. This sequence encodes CASSPPGTPNEQFF. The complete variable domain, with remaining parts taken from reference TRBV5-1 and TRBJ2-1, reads KAGVTQTPRYLIKTRGQQVTLSCSPISGHRSVSWYQQTPGQGLQFLFEYFSETQRNKGNFPGRFSGRQFSNSRSEMNVSTLELGDSALYLCASSPPGTPNEQFFGPGTRLTVL.